This TCR beta chain was observed in a study of PD-1 blockade in mismatch repair-deficient tumors. Study outcomes and limitations: After pembrolizumab, tumor-resident clones rose rapidly, then generally contracted before radiologic responses.

A remark on this clone: Its antigen remains unknown.

Only in-frame clones appear in the TCRdb table, and some are missing; sequencing was by immunoSEQ multiplex PCR. The sample has approximately 50,000 clones; approximately 80% are singletons. This CDR3 is built from 19 residues. The sequencing used peripheral blood, collected 4 weeks after starting pembrolizumab. The V and J genes are TRBV12-2 and TRBJ2-1; the table gives TRBD2 as D, unverified against the DNA. TRBV12-2 counts as a pseudogene. The sequence was collected from an adult with mismatch repair-deficient cancer. CDR3 sequence reads: CASRLKLSGSPLSYNEQFF. CDR3 DNA sequence: TGTGCAAGTCGCTTAAAACTCAGCGGGAGCCCCCTATCCTACAATGAGCAGTTCTTC.